This TCR beta chain was retrieved from a study of T cells in Graves' hyperthyroidism and ophthalmopathy. Findings and limits, study-wide: Through a model of 13 V-J features, ophthalmopathy was separated from stable hyperthyroidism.

In this sample, this clonotype turned up many times. Its antigen is as yet unknown. TCR beta CDR3 regions were amplified from RNA transcripts. The HTBI primer set drove a first-round RT-PCR of the TCR CDR3. One entry per CDR3 protein results from TCRdb running MiXCR on the multiplex PCR reads. The sample has 150,000 or so distinct CDR3 sequences, around 20% seen once. V dropped 4 bases and J dropped 6 bases, with 13 bases sitting between them. The length of the CDR3 is 13 residues. Germline V gene data show CDR1 as SGHDN and CDR2 as FVKESK. The authors obtained PBMCs from more than 9.5 ml of fresh peripheral blood.

The TCR sequence derives from a woman aged 45-60 years with Graves' hyperthyroidism that later progressed to Graves' ophthalmopathy. Sequencing was performed on blood. This sequence joins TRBV14 and TRBJ2-7; possibly TRBD2 for D (6 bases). The CDR3 nucleotides read TGTGCCAGCAGCCCGGGACTCCCCCGCGAGCAGTACTTC. This encodes CASSPGLPREQYF. The variable domain in full, completed from reference TRBV14 and TRBJ2-7, reads EAGVTQFPSHSVIEKGQTVTLRCDPISGHDNLYWYRRVMGKEIKFLLHFVKESKQDESGMPNNRFLAERTGGTYSTLKVQPAELEDSGVYFCASSPGLPREQYFGPGTRLTVT.